The 15 T cell receptor beta chains below all came from one sample that was sequenced in a study of T cells in Graves' hyperthyroidism and ophthalmopathy (dated by TCRdb to between 2017 and 2020). The library was generated by multiplex PCR. TCRdb records Illumina HiSeq 2000 as the sequencer. TCR beta CDR3 regions were amplified from RNA transcripts. A first-round RT-PCR of the TCR CDR3 used the HTBI primer set with the Qiagen OneStep RT-PCR kit. TCRdb ran its own pipeline on the public reads, namely fastp trimming at Q25 and MiXCR clone calling, and kept in-frame beta chains. Identical CDR3 protein sequences are pooled into one entry, listed with their most common genes and DNA. This sample gives 600,000 to 700,000 distinct CDR3 sequences in total; roughly 14% of them show up just once. Of the sample, around 4.1% falls within the top ten clones. Sequenced input: blood. These receptor sequences come from a woman in her forties with Graves' ophthalmopathy.

Many counts were recorded for this clonotype. CDR3 DNA sequence: TGTGCCAGCAGTTACGACGTCACTGGAGCCGAGCAGTACTTC. The encoded protein is CASSYDVTGAEQYF. The genes are TRBV6-2 or TRBV6-3 and TRBJ2-7; D unclear. CDR1 is MNHEY, CDR2 SVGEGT, per germline. The CDR3 contains 14 residues. Trimming removed 2 bases from V and 6 bases from J, with 14 bases in between.

Concerning this clonotype: The junction departs from germline at one end; a sequencing error may be responsible. The chain carries TRBV12-3 or TRBV12-4 and TRBJ1-5, with D maybe TRBD1 (5 bases). The CDR3 covers 12 residues. CDR3 sequence reads: CASSSTAQPQHF. Written as DNA, the CDR3 is TGTGCCAGTAGTTCGACAGCGCAGCCCCAGCATTTT.

This clonotype was detected ten times or more. V gene TRBV20-1 combines with J gene TRBJ2-7, with 13 bases that match TRBD2. Losses at the gene ends were 5 bases for V and 6 bases for J; bases not matched to a gene: 4. Germline-derived CDR1 and CDR2 are DFQATT and SNEGSKA (reference sequence). This CDR3 contains 13 residues. This CDR3 reads CSAQGLAGREQYF. The CDR3 DNA reads as TGCAGTGCTCAGGGACTAGCGGGACGCGAGCAGTACTTC.

This clonotype was seen ten or more times. This chain connects TRBV7-8 to TRBJ1-3, with D hard to call. The V gene's germline CDR1 is SGHVS and CDR2 FQNEAQ. V gave up 5 bases and J gave up 0 bases, with 14 bases separating them. CDR3 size: 16 residues. In DNA, the CDR3 is TGTGCCAGCAGCCCGCACAGAGTCCCCTCTGGAAACACCATATATTTT. It is translated as CASSPHRVPSGNTIYF.

Many counts were recorded for this clonotype. The junction differs from germline at one of its ends, possibly a read error. The genes are TRBV6-2 or TRBV6-3 and TRBJ2-7; TRBD2 aligns across 12 bases. Per germline, CDR1 MNHEY and CDR2 SVGEGT. There are 13 residues in the CDR3. In DNA form, the CDR3 reads TGTGCCAGCTCGCGGACTAGCGGGGCCAGGAAACCATTC. Protein product: CASSRTSGARKPF.

The rearrangement joins TRBV28 to TRBJ1-5; 7 bases map to TRBD1. The CDR3 has 16 residues. V lost 6 bases to trimming and J lost 0 bases; unmatched junction nucleotides: 8. Per germline, CDR1 MDHEN and CDR2 SYDVKM. The CDR3, as DNA: TGTGCCAGCAGAACCTACAGGGGACATAGCAATCAGCCCCAGCATTTT. It yields the protein CASRTYRGHSNQPQHF.

This clonotype has a count of ten or more. The gene calls are TRBV7-9 and TRBJ1-3; D is undetermined. CDR3 length: 15 residues. Per the germline V gene, CDR1 is SEHNR and CDR2 is FQNEAQ (reference sequence). With 5 bases removed from V and 3 bases from J, the gap between germline ends came to 14 bases. CDR3: CASSKQLRLGNTIYF. The CDR3 nucleotides read TGTGCCAGCAGCAAACAGCTTCGTCTTGGAAACACCATATATTTT.

This clonotype showed up many times. This CDR3 is CASSSYLNEQYF. The CDR3 region has the DNA TGTGCCAGCAGCTCGTATCTCAACGAGCAGTACTTC. V gene TRBV7-2 combines with J gene TRBJ2-7; no clear D gene. Per germline, CDR1 SGHTA and CDR2 FQGNSA. CDR3 length: 12 amino acids. The V gene lost 4 bases and the J gene lost 5 bases, with 9 bases spanning the gap. Drawing the rest from reference TRBV7-2 and TRBJ2-7, the complete variable domain is GAGVSQSPSNKVTEKGKDVELRCDPISGHTALYWYRQSLGQGLEFLIYFQGNSAPDKSGLPSDRFSAERTGGSVSTLTIQRTQQEDSAVYLCASSSYLNEQYFGPGTRLTVT.

This clonotype appeared many times. This rearrangement joins TRBV2 to TRBJ2-6, with TRBD1 as a possible D gene (6 bases). Between the trimmed V and J ends, which lost 8 bases and 1 base, there was a span of 9 bases. Per germline, CDR1 SNHLY and CDR2 FYNNEI. CDR3 size: 14 residues. The CDR3 nucleotides are TGTGCCAGCGGGCAGGGGTCTGGGGCCAACGTCCTGACTTTC. It yields the protein CASGQGSGANVLTF.

This clonotype occurred a few times. The J gene is TRBJ2-2, the V gene TRBV2; D ambiguous. V was clipped by 7 bases and J by 6 bases, with 6 bases between them. Germline values: CDR1 SNHLY, CDR2 FYNNEI. This CDR3 is 11 amino acids long. The CDR3 region has the DNA TGTGCCAGCAAAAGAGCCGGGGAGCTGTTTTTT. Translating it yields CASKRAGELFF.

This clonotype has at least ten counts. This rearrangement joins TRBV27 to TRBJ1-1; tentatively, D is TRBD1 (5 bases). The V and J ends lost 10 bases and 8 bases respectively, with 14 bases between them. CDR3 length: 11 residues. CDR1 is MNHEY, CDR2 SMNVEV, per germline (reference sequence). CDR3 protein: CANPPGPEAFF. For the CDR3, the DNA is TGTGCCAACCCCCCGGGGCCAGAAGCTTTCTTT.

This clonotype was counted at least ten times. V usage is TRBV25-1 and J usage is TRBJ2-7; 8 positions match TRBD2. CDR1 MGHDK and CDR2 SYGVNS come from the germline V gene. V trimming: 7 bases; J trimming: 3 bases; junction bases outside the gene matches: 8. This CDR3 comprises 14 residues. The DNA of the CDR3 is TGTGCCAGCAAACGGGGACTAGGGAGCTACGAGCAGTACTTC. It specifies CASKRGLGSYEQYF.

The rearrangement links TRBV5-1 to TRBJ1-1; D remains unclear. V lost 4 bases and J lost 4, with 11 bases in between. The CDR3 consists of 13 residues. Germline V lookup: CDR1 SGHRS, CDR2 YFSETQ. The DNA of the CDR3 is TGCGCCAGCAGCCTGTCCTTGAGCACTGAAGCTTTCTTT. This codes for CASSLSLSTEAFF.

This clonotype was counted many times. V is TRBV4-1 and J is TRBJ1-1, with D possibly matching TRBD1 (6 bases). Trimming shortened V by 0 bases and J by 3 bases, and 14 bases separated the two germline ends. There are 16 residues in the CDR3. Looked up from germline, CDR1 is MGHRA and CDR2 is YSYEKL. CDR3 region: CASSQDRQVWDTEAFF. The CDR3 region has the DNA TGCGCCAGCAGCCAAGATAGACAGGTTTGGGACACTGAAGCTTTCTTT.

This clonotype was counted many times. This chain links TRBV20-1 with TRBJ2-2, with D unresolved. Germline V gene sequence: CDR1 DFQATT, CDR2 SNEGSKA (reference sequence). Trimming pared 6 bases from V and 4 bases from J, leaving 12 bases between. This CDR3 has 13 amino acids. The CDR3 loop is CSAALGVTGELFF. Written as DNA, the CDR3 is TGCAGTGCCGCTTTAGGTGTCACCGGGGAGCTGTTTTTT.